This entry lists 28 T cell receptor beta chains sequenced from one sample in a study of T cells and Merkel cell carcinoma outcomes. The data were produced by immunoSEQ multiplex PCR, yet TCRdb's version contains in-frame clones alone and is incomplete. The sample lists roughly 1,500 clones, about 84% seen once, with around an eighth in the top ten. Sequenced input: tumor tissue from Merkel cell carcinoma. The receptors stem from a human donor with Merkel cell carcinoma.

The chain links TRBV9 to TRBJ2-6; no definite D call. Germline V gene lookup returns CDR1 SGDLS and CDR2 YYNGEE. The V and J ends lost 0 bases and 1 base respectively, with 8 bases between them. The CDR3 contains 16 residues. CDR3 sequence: CASSVGVRSGANVLTF. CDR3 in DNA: TGTGCCAGCAGCGTAGGGGTTAGGTCTGGGGCCAACGTCCTGACTTTC.

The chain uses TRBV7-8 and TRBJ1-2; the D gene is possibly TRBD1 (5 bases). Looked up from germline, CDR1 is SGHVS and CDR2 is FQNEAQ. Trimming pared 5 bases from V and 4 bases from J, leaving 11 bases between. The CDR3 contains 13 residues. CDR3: CASSRGRAYGYTF. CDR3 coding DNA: TGTGCCAGCAGCCGGGGGAGGGCCTATGGCTACACCTTC.

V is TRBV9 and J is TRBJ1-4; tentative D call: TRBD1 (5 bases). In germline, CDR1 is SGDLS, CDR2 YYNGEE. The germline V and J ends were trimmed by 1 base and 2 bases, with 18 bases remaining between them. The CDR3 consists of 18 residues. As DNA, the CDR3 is TGTGCCAGCAGCGTAACAGATAGACCAGGGACCACTAATGAAAAACTGTTTTTT. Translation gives CASSVTDRPGTTNEKLFF.

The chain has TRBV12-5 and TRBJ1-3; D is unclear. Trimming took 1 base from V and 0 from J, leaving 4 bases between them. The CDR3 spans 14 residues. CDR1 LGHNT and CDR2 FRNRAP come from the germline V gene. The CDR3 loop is CASGLGASGNTIYF. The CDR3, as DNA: TGTGCTAGTGGTTTGGGGGCCTCTGGAAACACCATATATTTT.

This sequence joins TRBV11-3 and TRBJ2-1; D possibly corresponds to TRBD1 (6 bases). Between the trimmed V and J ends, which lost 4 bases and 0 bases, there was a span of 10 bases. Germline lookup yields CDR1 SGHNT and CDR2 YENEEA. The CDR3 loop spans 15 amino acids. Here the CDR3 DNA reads TGTGCCAGCAGCTCAACAGGGAACTCCTACAATGAGCAGTTCTTC. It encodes CASSSTGNSYNEQFF. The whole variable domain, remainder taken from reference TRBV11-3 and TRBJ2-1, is EAGVVQSPRYKIIEKKQPVAFWCNPISGHNTLYWYLQNLGQGPELLIRYENEEAVDDSQLPKDRFSAERLKGVDSTLKIQPAELGDSAVYLCASSSTGNSYNEQFFGPGTRLTVL.

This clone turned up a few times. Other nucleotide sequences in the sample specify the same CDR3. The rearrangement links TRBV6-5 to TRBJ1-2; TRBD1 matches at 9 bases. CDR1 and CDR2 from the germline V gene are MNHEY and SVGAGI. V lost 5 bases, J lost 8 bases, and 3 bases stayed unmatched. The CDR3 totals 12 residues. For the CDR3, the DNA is TGTGCCAGCAGTCAACAGGGGGCCGGCTACACCTTC. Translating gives CASSQQGAGYTF.

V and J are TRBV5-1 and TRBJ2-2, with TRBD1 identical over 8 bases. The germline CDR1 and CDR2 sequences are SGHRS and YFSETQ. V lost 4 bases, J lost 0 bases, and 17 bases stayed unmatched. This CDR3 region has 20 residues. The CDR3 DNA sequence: TGCGCCAGCAGCGGGGGTAAGACAGGGGTTAGTCGCGCGAACACCGGGGAGCTGTTTTTT. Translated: CASSGGKTGVSRANTGELFF.

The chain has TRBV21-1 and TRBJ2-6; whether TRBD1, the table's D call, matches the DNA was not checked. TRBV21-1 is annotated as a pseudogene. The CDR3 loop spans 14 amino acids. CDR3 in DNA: TGTGCCAGCAGACAGGGGTCTGGGGCCAACGTCCTGACTTTC. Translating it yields CASRQGSGANVLTF.

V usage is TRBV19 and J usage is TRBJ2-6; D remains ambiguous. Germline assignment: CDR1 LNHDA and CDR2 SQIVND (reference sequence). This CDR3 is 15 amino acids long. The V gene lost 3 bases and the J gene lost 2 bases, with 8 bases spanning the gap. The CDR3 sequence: CASSIWKTGANVLTF. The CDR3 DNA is TGTGCCAGTAGTATCTGGAAGACTGGGGCCAACGTCCTGACTTTC. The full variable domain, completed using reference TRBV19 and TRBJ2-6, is DGGITQSPKYLFRKEGQNVTLSCEQNLNHDAMYWYRQDPGQGLRLIYYSQIVNDFQKGDIAEGYSVSREKKESFPLTVTSAQKNPTAFYLCASSIWKTGANVLTFGAGSRLTVL.

The CDR3 bases are TGTGCCAGCAGTTATCTCCAGCGGAACGTACAAGAGACCCAGTACTTC. It yields the protein CASSYLQRNVQETQYF. The chain employs TRBV6-5 and TRBJ2-5, with a possible D match to TRBD2 (5 bases). This CDR3 comprises 16 residues. Looked up from germline, CDR1 is MNHEY and CDR2 is SVGAGI. Trimming shortened V by 3 bases and J by 2 bases, and 16 bases separated the two germline ends.

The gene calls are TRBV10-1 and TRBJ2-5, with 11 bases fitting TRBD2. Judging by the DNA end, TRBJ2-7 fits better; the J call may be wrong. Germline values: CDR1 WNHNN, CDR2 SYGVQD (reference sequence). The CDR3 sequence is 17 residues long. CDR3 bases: TGCGCCAGCAGTGAGCCAGAACTAGCGGGGGCCTCCTACGAGCAGTACTTC. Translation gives CASSEPELAGASYEQYF.

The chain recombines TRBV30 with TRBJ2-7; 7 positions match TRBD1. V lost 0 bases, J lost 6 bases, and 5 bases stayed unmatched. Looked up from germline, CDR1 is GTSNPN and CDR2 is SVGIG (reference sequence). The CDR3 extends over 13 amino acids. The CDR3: CAWSVRGLGEQYF. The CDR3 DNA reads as TGTGCCTGGAGTGTAAGGGGGCTCGGCGAGCAGTACTTC.

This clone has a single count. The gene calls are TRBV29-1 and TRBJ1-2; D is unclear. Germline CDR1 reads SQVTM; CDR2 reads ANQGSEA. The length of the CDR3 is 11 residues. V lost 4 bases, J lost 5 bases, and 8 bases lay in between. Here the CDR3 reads CSVGGPYGYTF. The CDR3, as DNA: TGCAGCGTTGGCGGCCCGTATGGCTACACCTTC.

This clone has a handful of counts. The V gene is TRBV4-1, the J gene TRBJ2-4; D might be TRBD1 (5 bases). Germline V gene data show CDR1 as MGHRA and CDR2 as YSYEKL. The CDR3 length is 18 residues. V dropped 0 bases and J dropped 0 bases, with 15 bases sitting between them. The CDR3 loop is CASSQEPDRMVAKNIQYF. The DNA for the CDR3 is TGCGCCAGCAGCCAAGAGCCCGACAGAATGGTAGCCAAAAACATTCAGTACTTC.

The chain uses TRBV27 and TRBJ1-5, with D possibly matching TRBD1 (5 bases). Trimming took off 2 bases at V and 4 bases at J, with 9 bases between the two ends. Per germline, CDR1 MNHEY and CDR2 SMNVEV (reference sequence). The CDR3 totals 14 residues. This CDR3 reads CASSLRQGNQPQHF. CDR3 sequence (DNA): TGTGCCAGCAGTTTAAGGCAGGGAAATCAGCCCCAGCATTTT.

CDR3 DNA sequence: TGTGCCAGCTCACCGACCGGGACAGGGGACGAGGAGCAGTACTTC. Translated: CASSPTGTGDEEQYF. V and J are TRBV18 and TRBJ2-7; 10 bases agree with TRBD1. From germline, CDR1 is KGHSH and CDR2 LQKENI. The CDR3 has 15 residues. The V and J ends lost 3 bases and 7 bases, in that order; junction bases with no gene match: 9.

CDR3 nucleotides: TGTGCCAGCAGTTACGCTCTTAGGGGTGAAAAACTGTTTTTT. As protein: CASSYALRGEKLFF. This rearrangement joins TRBV6-5 to TRBJ1-4; a possible D gene is TRBD1 (5 bases). The CDR3 is 14 amino acids. Germline V lookup: CDR1 MNHEY, CDR2 SVGAGI. V lost 2 bases and J 7 bases, leaving 11 bases between the germline ends.

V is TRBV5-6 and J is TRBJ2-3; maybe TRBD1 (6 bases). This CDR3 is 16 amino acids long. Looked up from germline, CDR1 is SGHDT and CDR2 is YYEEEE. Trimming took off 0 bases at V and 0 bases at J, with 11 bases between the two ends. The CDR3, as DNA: TGTGCCAGCAGCTTGGCGATTGACAGGAGCACAGATACGCAGTATTTT. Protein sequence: CASSLAIDRSTDTQYF.

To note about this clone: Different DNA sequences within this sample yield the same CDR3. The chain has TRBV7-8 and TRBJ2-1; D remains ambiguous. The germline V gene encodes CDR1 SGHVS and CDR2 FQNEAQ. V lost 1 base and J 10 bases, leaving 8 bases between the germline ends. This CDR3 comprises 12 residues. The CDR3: CASSLGVFEQFF. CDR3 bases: TGTGCCAGCAGCTTAGGCGTATTCGAGCAGTTCTTC. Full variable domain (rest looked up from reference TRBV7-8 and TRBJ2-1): GAGVSQSPRYKVAKRGQDVALRCDPISGHVSLFWYQQALGQGPEFLTYFQNEAQLDKSGLPSDRFFAERPEGSVSTLKIQRTQQEDSAVYLCASSLGVFEQFFGPGTRLTVL.

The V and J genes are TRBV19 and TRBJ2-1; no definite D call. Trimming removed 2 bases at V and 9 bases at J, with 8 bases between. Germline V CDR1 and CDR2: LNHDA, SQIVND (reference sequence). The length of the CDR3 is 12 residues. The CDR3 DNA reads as TGTGCCAGTAGTATATCGACCGGTGAGCAGTTCTTC. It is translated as CASSISTGEQFF. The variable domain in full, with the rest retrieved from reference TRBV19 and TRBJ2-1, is DGGITQSPKYLFRKEGQNVTLSCEQNLNHDAMYWYRQDPGQGLRLIYYSQIVNDFQKGDIAEGYSVSREKKESFPLTVTSAQKNPTAFYLCASSISTGEQFFGPGTRLTVL.

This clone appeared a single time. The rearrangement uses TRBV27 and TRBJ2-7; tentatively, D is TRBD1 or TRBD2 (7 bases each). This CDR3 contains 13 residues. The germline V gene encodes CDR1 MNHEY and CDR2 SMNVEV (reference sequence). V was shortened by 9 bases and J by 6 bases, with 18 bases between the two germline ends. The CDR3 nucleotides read TGTGCCAGTACCGGGGAGGGGGCTCGCGAGCAGTACTTC. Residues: CASTGEGAREQYF.

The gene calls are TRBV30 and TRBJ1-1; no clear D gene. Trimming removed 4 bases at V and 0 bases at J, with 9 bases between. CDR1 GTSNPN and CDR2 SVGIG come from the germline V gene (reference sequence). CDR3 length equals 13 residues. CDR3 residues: CAWNSRMNTEAFF. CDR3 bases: TGTGCCTGGAATTCTAGGATGAACACTGAAGCTTTCTTT.

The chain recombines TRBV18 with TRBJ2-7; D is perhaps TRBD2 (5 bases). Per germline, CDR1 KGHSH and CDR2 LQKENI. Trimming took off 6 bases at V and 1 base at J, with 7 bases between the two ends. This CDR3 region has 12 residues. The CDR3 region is CASSPGSYEQYF. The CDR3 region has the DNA TGTGCCAGCTCCCCGGGGTCCTACGAGCAGTACTTC.

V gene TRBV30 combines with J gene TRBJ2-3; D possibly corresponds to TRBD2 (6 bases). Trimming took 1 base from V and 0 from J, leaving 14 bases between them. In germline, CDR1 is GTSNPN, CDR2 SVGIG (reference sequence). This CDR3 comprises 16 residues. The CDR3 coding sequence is TGTGCCTGGAGTGAAGGACTAAGCTTAAGCACAGATACGCAGTATTTT. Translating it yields CAWSEGLSLSTDTQYF. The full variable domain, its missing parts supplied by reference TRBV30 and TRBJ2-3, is SQTIHQWPATLVQPVGSPLSLECTVEGTSNPNLYWYRQAAGRGLQLLFYSVGIGQISSEVPQNLSASRPQDRQFILSSKKLLLSDSGFYLCAWSEGLSLSTDTQYFGPGTRLTVL.

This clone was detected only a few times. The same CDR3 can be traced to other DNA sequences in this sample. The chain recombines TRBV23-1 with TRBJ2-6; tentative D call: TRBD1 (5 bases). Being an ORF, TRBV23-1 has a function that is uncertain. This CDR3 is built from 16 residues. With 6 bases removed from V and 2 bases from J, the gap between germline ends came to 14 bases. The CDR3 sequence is CASSPQAPPGANVLTF. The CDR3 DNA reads TGCGCCAGCAGCCCACAGGCTCCCCCTGGGGCCAACGTCCTGACTTTC.

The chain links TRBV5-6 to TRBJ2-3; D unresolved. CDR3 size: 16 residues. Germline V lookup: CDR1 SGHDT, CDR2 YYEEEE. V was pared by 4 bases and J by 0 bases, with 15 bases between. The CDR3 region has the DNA TGTGCCAGCAGCGGAAGACTGCTAGGGAGCACAGATACGCAGTATTTT. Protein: CASSGRLLGSTDTQYF. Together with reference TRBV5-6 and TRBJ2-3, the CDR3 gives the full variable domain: DAGVTQSPTHLIKTRGQQVTLRCSPKSGHDTVSWYQQALGQGPQFIFQYYEEEERQRGNFPDRFSGHQFPNYSSELNVNALLLGDSALYLCASSGRLLGSTDTQYFGPGTRLTVL.

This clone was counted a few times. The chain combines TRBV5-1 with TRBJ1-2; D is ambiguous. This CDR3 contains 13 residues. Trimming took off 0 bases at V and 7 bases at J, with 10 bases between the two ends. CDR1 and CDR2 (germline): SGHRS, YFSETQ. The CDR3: CASSLVGQGGYTF. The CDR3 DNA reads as TGCGCCAGCAGCTTGGTCGGGCAAGGTGGCTACACCTTC.

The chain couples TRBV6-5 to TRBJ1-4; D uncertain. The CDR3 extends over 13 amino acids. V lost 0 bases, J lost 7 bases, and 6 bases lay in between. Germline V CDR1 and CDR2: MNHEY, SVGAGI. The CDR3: CASSYSIREKLFF. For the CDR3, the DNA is TGTGCCAGCAGTTACTCGATACGTGAAAAACTGTTTTTT.